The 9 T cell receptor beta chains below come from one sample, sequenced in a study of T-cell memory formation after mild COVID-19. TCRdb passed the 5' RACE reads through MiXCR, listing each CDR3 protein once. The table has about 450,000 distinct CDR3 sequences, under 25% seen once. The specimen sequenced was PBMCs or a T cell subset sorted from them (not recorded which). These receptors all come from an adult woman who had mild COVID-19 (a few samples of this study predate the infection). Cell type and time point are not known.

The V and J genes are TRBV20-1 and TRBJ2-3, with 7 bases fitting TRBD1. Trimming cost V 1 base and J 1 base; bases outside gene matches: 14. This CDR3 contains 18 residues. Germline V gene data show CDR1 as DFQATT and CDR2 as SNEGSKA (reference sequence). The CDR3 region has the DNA TGCAGTGCTAGAGTCGTCCCGGGACAGTTGAGGGGCACAGATACGCAGTATTTT. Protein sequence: CSARVVPGQLRGTDTQYF.

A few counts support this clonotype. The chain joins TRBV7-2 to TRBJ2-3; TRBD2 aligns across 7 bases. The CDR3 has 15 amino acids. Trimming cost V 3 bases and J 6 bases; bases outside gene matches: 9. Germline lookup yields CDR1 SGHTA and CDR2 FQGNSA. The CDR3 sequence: CASSFRTRIPDTQYF. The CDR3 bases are TGTGCCAGCAGCTTCCGGACTAGGATACCGGATACGCAGTATTTT.

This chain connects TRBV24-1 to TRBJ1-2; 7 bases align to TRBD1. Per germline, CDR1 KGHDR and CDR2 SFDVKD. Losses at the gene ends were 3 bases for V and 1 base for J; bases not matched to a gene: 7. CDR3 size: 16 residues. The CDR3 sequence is CATSDSYGQDNYGYTF. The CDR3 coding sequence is TGTGCCACCAGTGATAGCTACGGACAGGATAACTATGGCTACACCTTC.

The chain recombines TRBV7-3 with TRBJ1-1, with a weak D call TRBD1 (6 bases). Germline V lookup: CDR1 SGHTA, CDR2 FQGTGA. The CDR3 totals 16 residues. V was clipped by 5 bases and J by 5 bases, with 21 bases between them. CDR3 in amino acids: CASSPEGVGLWTEAFF. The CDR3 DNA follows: TGTGCCAGCAGCCCCGAGGGGGTTGGTTTGTGGACTGAAGCTTTCTTT.

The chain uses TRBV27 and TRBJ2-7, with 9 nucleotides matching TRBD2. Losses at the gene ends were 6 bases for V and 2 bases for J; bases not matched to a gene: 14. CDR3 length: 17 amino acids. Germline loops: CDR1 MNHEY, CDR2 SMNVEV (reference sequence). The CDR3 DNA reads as TGTGCCAGCAGCTTACTAGCGGGTCTTAGGGGACCCTACGAGCAGTACTTC. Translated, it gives CASSLLAGLRGPYEQYF.

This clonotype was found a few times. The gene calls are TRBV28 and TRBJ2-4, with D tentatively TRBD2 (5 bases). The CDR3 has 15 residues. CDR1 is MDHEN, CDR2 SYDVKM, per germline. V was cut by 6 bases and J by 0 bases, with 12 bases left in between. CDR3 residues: CASSHSGLAKNIQYF. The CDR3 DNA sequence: TGTGCCAGCAGCCACTCGGGGTTAGCCAAAAACATTCAGTACTTC.

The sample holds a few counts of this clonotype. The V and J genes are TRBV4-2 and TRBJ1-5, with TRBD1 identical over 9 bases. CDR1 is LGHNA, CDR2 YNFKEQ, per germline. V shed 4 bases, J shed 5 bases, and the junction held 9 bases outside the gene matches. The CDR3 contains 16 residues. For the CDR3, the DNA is TGTGCCAGCAGCCCAGAGAGGACAGGGGTTTATCAGCCCCAGCATTTT. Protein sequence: CASSPERTGVYQPQHF.

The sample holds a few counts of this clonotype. The CDR3 DNA reads as TGTGCCAGCAGTTACGAGGAGGGGGCCTACGAGCAGTACTTC. Encoded protein: CASSYEEGAYEQYF. The chain uses TRBV6-2 or TRBV6-3 and TRBJ2-7; the D call may be TRBD1 or TRBD2 (6 bases each). CDR3 length equals 14 residues. Germline CDR1 reads MNHEY; CDR2 reads SVGEGT. The germline V and J ends were trimmed by 2 bases and 2 bases, with 10 bases remaining between them.

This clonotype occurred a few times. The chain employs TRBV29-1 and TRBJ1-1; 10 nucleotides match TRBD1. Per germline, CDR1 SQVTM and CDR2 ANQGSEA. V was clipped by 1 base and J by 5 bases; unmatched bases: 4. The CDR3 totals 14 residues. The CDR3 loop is CSVEGTGGGTEAFF. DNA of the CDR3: TGCAGCGTTGAAGGGACAGGGGGAGGGACTGAAGCTTTCTTT.